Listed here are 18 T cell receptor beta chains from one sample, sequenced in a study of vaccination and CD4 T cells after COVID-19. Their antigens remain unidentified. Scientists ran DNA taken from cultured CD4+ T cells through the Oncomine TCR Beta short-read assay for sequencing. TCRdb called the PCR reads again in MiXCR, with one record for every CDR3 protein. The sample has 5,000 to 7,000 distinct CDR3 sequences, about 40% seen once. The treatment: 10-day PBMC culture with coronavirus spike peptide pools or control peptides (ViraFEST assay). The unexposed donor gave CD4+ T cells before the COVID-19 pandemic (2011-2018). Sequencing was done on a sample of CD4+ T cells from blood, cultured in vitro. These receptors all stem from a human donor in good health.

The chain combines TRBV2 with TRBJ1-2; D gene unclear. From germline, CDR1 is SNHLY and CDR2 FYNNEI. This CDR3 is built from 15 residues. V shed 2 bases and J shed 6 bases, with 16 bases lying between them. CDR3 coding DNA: TGTGCCAGCAGTGAAATGGAGGGTTGGAGGCATGGCTACACCTTC. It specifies CASSEMEGWRHGYTF.

The CDR3 coding sequence is TGTGCCAGCAGTTTAGAAACAGCCGGTAGGGATGGCTACACCTTC. Its protein product is CASSLETAGRDGYTF. This rearrangement joins TRBV12-3 or TRBV12-4 to TRBJ1-2; D is uncertain. V shed 1 base and J shed 6 bases, with 15 bases lying between them. The CDR3 covers 15 residues.

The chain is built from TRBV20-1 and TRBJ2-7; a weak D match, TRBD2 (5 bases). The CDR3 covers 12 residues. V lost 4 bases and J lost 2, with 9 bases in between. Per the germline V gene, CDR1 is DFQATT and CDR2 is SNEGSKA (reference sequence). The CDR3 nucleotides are TGCAGTGCTAATAAGGGAGCCTACGAGCAGTACTTC. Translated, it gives CSANKGAYEQYF.

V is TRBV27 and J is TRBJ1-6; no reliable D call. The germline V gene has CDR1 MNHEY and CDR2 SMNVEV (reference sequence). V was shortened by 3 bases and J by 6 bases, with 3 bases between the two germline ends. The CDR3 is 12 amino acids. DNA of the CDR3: TGTGCCAGCAGTTTTGGTAATTCACCCCTCCACTTT. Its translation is CASSFGNSPLHF.

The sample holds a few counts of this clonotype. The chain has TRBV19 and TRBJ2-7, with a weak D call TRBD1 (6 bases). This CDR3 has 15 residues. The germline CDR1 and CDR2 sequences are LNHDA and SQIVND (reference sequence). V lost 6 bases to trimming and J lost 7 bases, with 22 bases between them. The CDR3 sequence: CASRPHPGRGSEQYF. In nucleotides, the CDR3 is TGTGCCAGTAGGCCGCACCCGGGCAGGGGAAGTGAGCAGTACTTC.

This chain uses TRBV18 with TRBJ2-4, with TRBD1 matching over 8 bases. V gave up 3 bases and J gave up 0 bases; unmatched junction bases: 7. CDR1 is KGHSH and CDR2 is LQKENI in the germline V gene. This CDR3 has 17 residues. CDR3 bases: TGTGCCAGCTCACCGCCCGGGACAGGTGTAGCCAAAAACATTCAGTACTTC. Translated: CASSPPGTGVAKNIQYF.

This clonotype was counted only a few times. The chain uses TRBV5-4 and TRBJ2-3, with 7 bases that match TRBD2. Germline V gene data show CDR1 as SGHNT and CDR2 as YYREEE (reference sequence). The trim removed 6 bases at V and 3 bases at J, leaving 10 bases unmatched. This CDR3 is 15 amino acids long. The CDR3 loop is CASTPGGETTDTQYF. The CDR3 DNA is TGTGCCAGCACCCCTGGGGGGGAAACTACAGATACGCAGTATTTT.

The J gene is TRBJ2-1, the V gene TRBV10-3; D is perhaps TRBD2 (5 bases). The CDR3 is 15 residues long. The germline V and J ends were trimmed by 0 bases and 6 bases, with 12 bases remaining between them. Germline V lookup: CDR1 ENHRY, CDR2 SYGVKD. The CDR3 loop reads CAISESSAGSNEQFF. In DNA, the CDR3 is TGTGCCATCAGTGAGTCAAGCGCGGGCTCCAATGAGCAGTTCTTC.

The chain's CDR3 is CASSPGGQGYTF. As DNA, the CDR3 is TGCGCCAGTAGCCCAGGGGGCCAAGGCTACACCTTC. This rearrangement joins TRBV10-2 to TRBJ1-2; 8 bases map to TRBD1. After removal of 9 bases from V and 8 bases from J, the junction contained 8 bases not matched to a gene. CDR3 size: 12 residues. CDR1 WSHSY and CDR2 SAAADI come from the germline V gene.

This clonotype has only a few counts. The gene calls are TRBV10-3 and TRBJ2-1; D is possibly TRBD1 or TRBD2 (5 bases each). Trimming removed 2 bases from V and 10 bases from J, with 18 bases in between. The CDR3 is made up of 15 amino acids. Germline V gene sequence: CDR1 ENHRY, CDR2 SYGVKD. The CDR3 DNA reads TGTGCCATCAGTGAGAAGAGGGACCCACCCAGCGAGCAGTTCTTC. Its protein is CAISEKRDPPSEQFF.

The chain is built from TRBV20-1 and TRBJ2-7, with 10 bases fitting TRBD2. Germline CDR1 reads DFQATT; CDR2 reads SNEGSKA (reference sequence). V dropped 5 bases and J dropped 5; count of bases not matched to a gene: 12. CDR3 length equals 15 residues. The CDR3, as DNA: TGCAGTGCTGCACACGGGGCTAGCGGGGGCCACGAGCAGTACTTC. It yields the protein CSAAHGASGGHEQYF.

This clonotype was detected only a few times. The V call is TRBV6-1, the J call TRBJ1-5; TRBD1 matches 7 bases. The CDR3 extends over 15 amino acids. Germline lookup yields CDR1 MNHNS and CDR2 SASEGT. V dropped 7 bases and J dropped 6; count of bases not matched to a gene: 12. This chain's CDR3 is CASTGGSRVGQPQHF. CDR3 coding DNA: TGTGCCAGCACAGGGGGATCAAGAGTAGGTCAGCCCCAGCATTTT.

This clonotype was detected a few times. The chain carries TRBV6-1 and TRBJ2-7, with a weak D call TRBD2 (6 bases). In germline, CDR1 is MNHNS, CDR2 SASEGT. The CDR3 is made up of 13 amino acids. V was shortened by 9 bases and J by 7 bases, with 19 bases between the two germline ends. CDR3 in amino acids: CASQMYARGEQYF. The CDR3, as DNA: TGTGCCAGTCAAATGTACGCCCGGGGGGAGCAGTACTTC.

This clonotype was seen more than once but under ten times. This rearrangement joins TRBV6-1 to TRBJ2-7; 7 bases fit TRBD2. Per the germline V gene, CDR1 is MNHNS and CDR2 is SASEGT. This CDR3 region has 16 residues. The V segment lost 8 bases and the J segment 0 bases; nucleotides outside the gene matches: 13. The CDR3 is CASAPGGYPSSYEQYF. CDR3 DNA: TGTGCCAGCGCCCCGGGGGGATACCCTAGCTCCTACGAGCAGTACTTC.

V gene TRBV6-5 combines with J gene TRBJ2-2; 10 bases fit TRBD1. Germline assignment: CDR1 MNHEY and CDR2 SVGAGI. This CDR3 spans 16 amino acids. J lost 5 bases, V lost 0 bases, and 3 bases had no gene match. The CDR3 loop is CASSYSTGGWTGELFF. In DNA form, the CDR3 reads TGTGCCAGCAGTTACTCGACAGGGGGCTGGACCGGGGAGCTGTTTTTT.

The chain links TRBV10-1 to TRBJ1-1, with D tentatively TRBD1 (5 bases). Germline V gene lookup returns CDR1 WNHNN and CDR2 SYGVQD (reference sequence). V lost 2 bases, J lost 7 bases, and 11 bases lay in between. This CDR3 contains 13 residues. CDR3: CASSEGARGEAFF. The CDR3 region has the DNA TGCGCCAGCAGTGAGGGGGCAAGGGGTGAAGCTTTCTTT.

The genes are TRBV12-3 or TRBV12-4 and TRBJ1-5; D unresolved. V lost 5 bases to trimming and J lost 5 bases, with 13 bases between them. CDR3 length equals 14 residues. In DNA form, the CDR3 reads TGTGCCAGCAGTCAAAGACCGGACCATCAGCCCCAGCATTTT. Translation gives CASSQRPDHQPQHF.

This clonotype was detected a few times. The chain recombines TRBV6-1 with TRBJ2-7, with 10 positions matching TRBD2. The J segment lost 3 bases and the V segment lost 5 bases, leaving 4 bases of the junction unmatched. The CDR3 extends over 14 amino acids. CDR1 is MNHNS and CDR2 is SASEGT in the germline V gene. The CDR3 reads CASSITSGDYEQYF. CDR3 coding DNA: TGTGCCAGCAGTATAACTAGCGGGGACTACGAGCAGTACTTC.